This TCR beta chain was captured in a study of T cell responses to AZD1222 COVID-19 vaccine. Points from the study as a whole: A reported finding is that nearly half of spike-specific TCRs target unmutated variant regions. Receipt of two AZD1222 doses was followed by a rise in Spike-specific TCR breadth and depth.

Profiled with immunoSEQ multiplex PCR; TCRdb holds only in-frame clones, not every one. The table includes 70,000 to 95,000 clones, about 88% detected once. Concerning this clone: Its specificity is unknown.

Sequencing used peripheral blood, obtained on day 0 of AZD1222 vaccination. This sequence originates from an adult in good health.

The DNA of the CDR3 is TGTGCCAGCAGCCCACGTCCCGGGACAGGGGCCGGGGCCTCCTACGAGCAGTACTTC. It is translated as CASSPRPGTGAGASYEQYF. The V call is TRBV7-9, the J call TRBJ2-7; 10 bases are a match to TRBD1. From germline, CDR1 is SEHNR and CDR2 FQNEAQ (reference sequence). Germline trimming cut 5 bases from V and 0 bases from J; bases unmatched to any gene: 16. This CDR3 is built from 19 residues.